This T cell receptor (beta chain) was recorded in a study of blood T cell repertoires in COVID-19. For the study at large: The United States, Italy and Spain supplied acute and convalescent COVID-19 samples. T cells, B-cell-depleted T cells, or PBMCs supplied cDNA or gDNA.

CDR3 length equals 16 residues. CDR1 is GTSNPN, CDR2 SVGIG, per germline (reference sequence). J gave up 5 bases and V 1 base, and 10 bases lay outside the gene matches. Original data processing: It was from reference gene primer amplification that nucleated cell counts were estimated. Method: immunoSEQ multiplex PCR; TCRdb's copy keeps in-frame clones and lacks some. V and J calls and clone size are copied from that table; D and trimming were computed from the DNA. The sample yields about 200,000 clones, around three quarters seen once. This receptor was obtained from a woman aged 65 to 85 with acute or convalescent COVID-19. The chain carries TRBV30 and TRBJ2-5; 10 bases match TRBD2. The sequencing sample was made of peripheral blood. CDR3 in DNA: TGTGCCTGGAGTGCACTCCTAGCGGGAGACGTCGAGACCCAGTACTTC. This codes for CAWSALLAGDVETQYF.